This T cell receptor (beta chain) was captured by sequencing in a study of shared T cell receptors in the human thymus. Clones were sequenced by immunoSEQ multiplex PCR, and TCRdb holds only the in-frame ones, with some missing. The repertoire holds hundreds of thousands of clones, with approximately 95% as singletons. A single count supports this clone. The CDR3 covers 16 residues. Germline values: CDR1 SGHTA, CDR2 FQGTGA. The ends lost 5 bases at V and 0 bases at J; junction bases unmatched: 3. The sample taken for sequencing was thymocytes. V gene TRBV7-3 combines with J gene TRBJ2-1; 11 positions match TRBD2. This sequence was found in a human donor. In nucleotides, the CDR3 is TGTGCCAGCAGCACAACTAGCGGGAGCTCCTACAATGAGCAGTTCTTC. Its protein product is CASSTTSGSSYNEQFF.